The rows below give T cell receptor beta chains drawn from one sample of a study of T cell repertoires in cytomegalovirus infection. Each CDR3 protein is one row after TCRdb ran MiXCR on the reads. This sample has just under 500,000 distinct CDR3 sequences, with around a third found just once. Which antigens these TCRs recognize remains unknown. Here the sequenced sample was cultured PBMCs, taken from culture after CMV antigen stimulation. Receptors originate from a human donor in good health (CMV status not recorded). Some clones in this sample may be carry-over from other donors' samples. Each CDR3 is given with its conserved first and last residue. Each record gives: J gene, D gene, V gene, clone size, CDR3 protein, CDR3 DNA. D genes are given only for firm matches. The size entry is marked missing in some rows and otherwise reads once, few, many or a size class.

J gene: TRBJ1-2
D gene: TRBD1
V gene: TRBV7-6
clone size: -
CDR3 protein: CASSSRGGSGYTF
CDR3 DNA: TGTGCCAGCAGCTCTAGAGGGGGCTCTGGCTACACCTTC

J gene: TRBJ1-2
D gene: -
V gene: TRBV6-2/TRBV6-3
clone size: -
CDR3 protein: CASTGGAGVDGYTF
CDR3 DNA: TGTGCCAGTACCGGTGGCGCAGGTGTTGATGGCTACACCTTC

J gene: TRBJ2-2
D gene: TRBD2
V gene: TRBV7-6
clone size: many
CDR3 protein: CASSPGTSDITGELFF
CDR3 DNA: TGTGCCAGCAGCCCCGGGACTAGCGATATCACCGGGGAGCTGTTTTTT

J gene: TRBJ2-5
D gene: TRBD2
V gene: TRBV20-1
clone size: few
CDR3 protein: CSAREPAGRQETQYF
CDR3 DNA: TGCAGTGCTAGAGAGCCAGCGGGACGCCAAGAGACCCAGTACTTC

J gene: TRBJ2-7
D gene: -
V gene: TRBV7-1
clone size: few
CDR3 protein: CASSGPGISYEQYF
CDR3 DNA: TGTGCCAGCAGCGGCCCCGGGATCTCCTACGAGCAGTACTTC

J gene: TRBJ1-1
D gene: TRBD1
V gene: TRBV6-2/TRBV6-3
clone size: -
CDR3 protein: CASSQLRTGANTEAFF
CDR3 DNA: TGTGCCAGCAGTCAACTAAGGACAGGGGCAAACACTGAAGCTTTCTTT

J gene: TRBJ2-4
D gene: -
V gene: TRBV10-3
clone size: -
CDR3 protein: CAISESSENIQYF
CDR3 DNA: TGTGCCATCAGTGAGTCGTCAGAAAACATTCAGTACTTC

J gene: TRBJ1-4
D gene: TRBD1
V gene: TRBV12-3/TRBV12-4
clone size: -
CDR3 protein: CASSFGQGAPNEKLFF
CDR3 DNA: TGTGCCAGCAGTTTTGGACAGGGGGCTCCTAATGAAAAACTGTTTTTT

J gene: TRBJ2-5
D gene: TRBD1
V gene: TRBV19
clone size: -
CDR3 protein: CASSRQGLNGETQYF
CDR3 DNA: TGTGCCAGTAGTAGACAGGGTCTAAACGGGGAGACCCAGTACTTC

J gene: TRBJ2-4
D gene: -
V gene: TRBV11-2
clone size: -
CDR3 protein: CASSFLENIQYF
CDR3 DNA: TGTGCCAGCAGCTTTTTAGAAAACATTCAGTACTTC

J gene: TRBJ2-2
D gene: -
V gene: TRBV5-4
clone size: -
CDR3 protein: CASSLGQGGLGELFF
CDR3 DNA: TGTGCCAGCAGCTTGGGGCAGGGCGGTCTCGGGGAGCTGTTTTTT

J gene: TRBJ2-5
D gene: -
V gene: TRBV4-2
clone size: few
CDR3 protein: CASRRTPGETQYF
CDR3 DNA: TGTGCCAGCAGACGGACTCCCGGGGAGACCCAGTACTTC

J gene: TRBJ2-1
D gene: -
V gene: TRBV20-1
clone size: -
CDR3 protein: CSARERGYNEQFF
CDR3 DNA: TGCAGTGCTAGAGAACGAGGCTACAATGAGCAGTTCTTC

J gene: TRBJ2-1
D gene: -
V gene: TRBV7-9
clone size: -
CDR3 protein: CASSTRQGPLSWEQFF
CDR3 DNA: -

J gene: TRBJ2-1
D gene: -
V gene: TRBV18
clone size: -
CDR3 protein: CASSYRDWNNNEQFF
CDR3 DNA: TGTGCCAGCTCGTACCGGGACTGGAACAACAATGAGCAGTTCTTC

J gene: TRBJ1-2
D gene: -
V gene: TRBV7-2
clone size: many
CDR3 protein: CASSPRDGGYTF
CDR3 DNA: TGTGCCAGCAGCCCTAGGGACGGTGGCTACACCTTC

J gene: TRBJ2-2
D gene: -
V gene: TRBV7-2
clone size: many
CDR3 protein: CASSSFAKNTGELFF
CDR3 DNA: TGTGCCAGCAGCTCCTTCGCGAAGAACACCGGGGAGCTGTTTTTT

J gene: TRBJ2-3
D gene: -
V gene: TRBV20-1
clone size: -
CDR3 protein: CSAYHSSLNTDTQYF
CDR3 DNA: TGCAGTGCTTATCACTCCAGTCTAAACACAGATACGCAGTATTTT

J gene: TRBJ2-5
D gene: TRBD2
V gene: TRBV7-8
clone size: -
CDR3 protein: CASSQRAGTSGREETQYF
CDR3 DNA: TGTGCCAGCAGCCAACGTGCCGGGACTAGCGGGAGGGAAGAGACCCAGTACTTC

J gene: TRBJ1-2
D gene: -
V gene: TRBV7-2
clone size: -
CDR3 protein: CASSLLPGGYGYTF
CDR3 DNA: TGTGCCAGCAGCTTACTTCCGGGGGGCTATGGCTACACCTTC

J gene: TRBJ2-5
D gene: TRBD1
V gene: TRBV6-6
clone size: -
CDR3 protein: CASGTDQETQYF
CDR3 DNA: TGTGCCAGTGGGACAGACCAAGAGACCCAGTACTTC

J gene: TRBJ2-5
D gene: TRBD1
V gene: TRBV12-3/TRBV12-4
clone size: -
CDR3 protein: CASSRGTGGEETQYF
CDR3 DNA: TGTGCCAGCAGTCGCGGGACAGGGGGCGAAGAGACCCAGTACTTC

J gene: TRBJ2-2
D gene: -
V gene: TRBV5-1
clone size: few
CDR3 protein: CASSFFGVNTGELFF
CDR3 DNA: TGCGCCAGCAGCTTCTTCGGAGTGAACACCGGGGAGCTGTTTTTT

J gene: TRBJ1-6
D gene: -
V gene: TRBV20-1
clone size: -
CDR3 protein: CSARAIGSNYNSPLHF
CDR3 DNA: TGCAGTGCTAGAGCCATTGGGTCAAACTATAATTCACCCCTCCACTTT

J gene: TRBJ2-1
D gene: TRBD2
V gene: TRBV20-1
clone size: -
CDR3 protein: CSASTSLLAGGGGEQFF
CDR3 DNA: TGCAGTGCTAGTACGTCCCTTCTAGCGGGAGGGGGTGGTGAGCAGTTCTTC

J gene: TRBJ1-4
D gene: -
V gene: TRBV5-6
clone size: few
CDR3 protein: CASSLLQGREKLFF
CDR3 DNA: TGTGCCAGCAGCTTGCTCCAGGGAAGAGAAAAACTGTTTTTT

J gene: TRBJ2-7
D gene: TRBD2
V gene: TRBV9
clone size: -
CDR3 protein: CASSVFPELAGLGEQYF
CDR3 DNA: TGTGCCAGCAGCGTTTTTCCGGAACTAGCGGGACTCGGCGAGCAGTACTTC

J gene: TRBJ2-7
D gene: TRBD1
V gene: TRBV30
clone size: few
CDR3 protein: CAWSQDRASYEQYF
CDR3 DNA: TGTGCCTGGAGTCAGGACAGGGCAAGCTACGAGCAGTACTTC

J gene: TRBJ1-5
D gene: TRBD1
V gene: TRBV7-9
clone size: -
CDR3 protein: CASSFTGTGTYSNQPQHF
CDR3 DNA: TGTGCCAGCAGCTTTACCGGGACAGGGACATATAGCAATCAGCCCCAGCATTTT

J gene: TRBJ1-1
D gene: -
V gene: TRBV7-8
clone size: -
CDR3 protein: CASSLRATEAFF
CDR3 DNA: TGTGCCAGCAGCTTACGGGCCACTGAAGCTTTCTTT

J gene: TRBJ2-5
D gene: TRBD2
V gene: TRBV7-2
clone size: many
CDR3 protein: CASSLGSSGQETQYF
CDR3 DNA: TGTGCCAGCAGCTTAGGATCTAGCGGGCAAGAGACCCAGTACTTC

J gene: TRBJ2-1
D gene: TRBD2
V gene: TRBV7-2
clone size: many
CDR3 protein: CASSPSGRSYNEQFF
CDR3 DNA: TGTGCCAGCAGCCCTAGCGGGAGGTCCTACAATGAGCAGTTCTTC

J gene: TRBJ2-5
D gene: -
V gene: TRBV28
clone size: -
CDR3 protein: CASSTAFETQYF
CDR3 DNA: TGTGCCAGCAGCACCGCCTTCGAGACCCAGTACTTC

J gene: TRBJ2-3
D gene: TRBD2
V gene: TRBV7-2
clone size: -
CDR3 protein: CASSLAGRADTQYF
CDR3 DNA: TGTGCCAGCAGTCTAGCGGGACGGGCAGATACGCAGTATTTT

J gene: TRBJ2-2
D gene: -
V gene: TRBV3-1
clone size: -
CDR3 protein: CASSQDWQGPPRELFF
CDR3 DNA: TGTGCCAGCAGCCAAGATTGGCAGGGCCCACCCCGGGAGCTGTTTTTT

J gene: TRBJ1-5
D gene: -
V gene: TRBV6-1
clone size: many
CDR3 protein: CASSEGVMGNQPQHF
CDR3 DNA: TGTGCCAGCAGTGAAGGGGTCATGGGCAATCAGCCCCAGCATTTT

J gene: TRBJ1-5
D gene: -
V gene: TRBV7-8
clone size: few
CDR3 protein: CASSLGPGTRDQPQHF
CDR3 DNA: TGTGCCAGCAGCTTAGGCCCCGGGACCCGCGATCAGCCCCAGCATTTT

J gene: TRBJ2-5
D gene: TRBD2
V gene: TRBV5-5
clone size: few
CDR3 protein: CASSLPEGSGRAMETQYF
CDR3 DNA: TGTGCCAGCAGTCTCCCAGAGGGTAGCGGGAGGGCCATGGAGACCCAGTACTTC

J gene: TRBJ1-1
D gene: -
V gene: TRBV12-3/TRBV12-4
clone size: few
CDR3 protein: CASSPWGSGNTEAFF
CDR3 DNA: TGTGCCAGCAGCCCATGGGGCTCAGGGAACACTGAAGCTTTCTTT

J gene: TRBJ1-1
D gene: -
V gene: TRBV6-6
clone size: -
CDR3 protein: CASSPPNREYLAFF
CDR3 DNA: TGTGCCAGCAGCCCGCCGAACAGGGAATACTTAGCTTTCTTT

J gene: TRBJ1-4
D gene: TRBD1
V gene: TRBV7-9
clone size: -
CDR3 protein: CASSLLAGQGEKLFF
CDR3 DNA: TGTGCCAGCAGCCTTTTGGCGGGACAGGGGGAAAAACTGTTTTTT

J gene: TRBJ1-1
D gene: -
V gene: TRBV29-1
clone size: -
CDR3 protein: CSVEKGDTEAFF
CDR3 DNA: TGCAGCGTTGAAAAGGGGGACACTGAAGCTTTCTTT

J gene: TRBJ1-5
D gene: -
V gene: TRBV2
clone size: few
CDR3 protein: CASNLDGDSNQPQHF
CDR3 DNA: TGTGCCAGCAACCTGGACGGCGATAGCAATCAGCCCCAGCATTTT

J gene: TRBJ2-3
D gene: -
V gene: TRBV29-1
clone size: -
CDR3 protein: CSVEPNTRTQYF
CDR3 DNA: TGCAGCGTTGAACCCAACACCAGGACGCAGTATTTT

J gene: TRBJ1-1
D gene: -
V gene: TRBV12-5
clone size: once
CDR3 protein: CASGFRMNTEAFF
CDR3 DNA: TGTGCTAGTGGGTTCCGGATGAACACTGAAGCTTTCTTT

J gene: TRBJ2-5
D gene: TRBD1
V gene: TRBV7-2
clone size: many
CDR3 protein: CASSQGTASGQETQYF
CDR3 DNA: TGTGCCAGCAGCCAAGGGACAGCTTCGGGGCAAGAGACCCAGTACTTC

J gene: TRBJ2-1
D gene: TRBD1
V gene: TRBV28
clone size: few
CDR3 protein: CASSSGTGLVGGKLNEQFF
CDR3 DNA: TGTGCCAGCAGTTCCGGGACAGGGCTAGTGGGCGGTAAACTTAATGAGCAGTTCTTC

J gene: TRBJ1-2
D gene: -
V gene: TRBV7-9
clone size: many
CDR3 protein: CASSLQGPYGYTF
CDR3 DNA: TGTGCCAGCAGCCTACAGGGTCCCTATGGCTACACCTTC

J gene: TRBJ2-3
D gene: -
V gene: TRBV28
clone size: -
CDR3 protein: CASSRVEGITDTQYF
CDR3 DNA: TGTGCCAGCAGTCGTGTGGAGGGGATAACAGATACGCAGTATTTT

J gene: TRBJ2-4
D gene: -
V gene: TRBV6-2/TRBV6-3
clone size: few
CDR3 protein: CASTDPRLPWGKNIQYF
CDR3 DNA: TGTGCCAGCACCGACCCCCGGCTACCCTGGGGCAAAAACATTCAGTACTTC

J gene: TRBJ2-7
D gene: -
V gene: TRBV30
clone size: -
CDR3 protein: CAWSVIGRKVDF
CDR3 DNA: TGTGCCTGGAGTGTAATTGGACGGAAGGTGGACTTC

J gene: TRBJ1-4
D gene: -
V gene: TRBV7-6
clone size: few
CDR3 protein: CASSLVTAYEKLFF
CDR3 DNA: TGTGCCAGCAGCTTAGTTACAGCGTATGAAAAACTGTTTTTT

J gene: TRBJ2-6
D gene: TRBD2
V gene: TRBV29-1
clone size: -
CDR3 protein: CSVRGLAGVKRTPSGANVLTF
CDR3 DNA: TGCAGCGTTCGAGGACTAGCGGGAGTAAAACGAACCCCATCTGGGGCCAACGTCCTGACTTTC

J gene: TRBJ1-1
D gene: -
V gene: TRBV7-2
clone size: -
CDR3 protein: CASSPGTTNTEAFF
CDR3 DNA: TGTGCCAGCAGCCCTGGGACCACGAACACTGAAGCTTTCTTT

J gene: TRBJ2-1
D gene: -
V gene: TRBV30
clone size: few
CDR3 protein: CAWSTHELVHNEQFF
CDR3 DNA: TGTGCCTGGAGTACCCACGAACTAGTTCACAATGAGCAGTTCTTC

J gene: TRBJ1-2
D gene: -
V gene: TRBV11-2
clone size: few
CDR3 protein: CASSLVGRDTGANYGYTF
CDR3 DNA: TGTGCCAGCAGCTTAGTTGGCCGGGACACCGGCGCTAACTATGGCTACACCTTC

J gene: TRBJ2-7
D gene: -
V gene: TRBV2
clone size: -
CDR3 protein: CASHRDPYYEQYF
CDR3 DNA: TGTGCCAGCCACCGGGACCCCTACTACGAGCAGTACTTC

J gene: TRBJ2-5
D gene: TRBD1
V gene: TRBV19
clone size: few
CDR3 protein: CASSVMGQRETQYF
CDR3 DNA: TGTGCCAGTAGTGTAATGGGACAGCGAGAGACCCAGTACTTC

J gene: TRBJ1-1
D gene: TRBD1
V gene: TRBV19
clone size: -
CDR3 protein: CASSRQGYEAFF
CDR3 DNA: TGTGCCAGTAGTAGACAGGGCTATGAAGCTTTCTTT